The clone carrying this TCR beta chain was seen many times. These data are taken from a study of molecular identifiers for immune sequencing clone quantification. Looking at the study overall: Replicate RNA from around 20,000 or 100,000 naive CD8 T cells formed five aliquots; four were sequenced.

Preparation of naive CD8 libraries involved roughly 19,000 to 1,100,000 sorted cells and 10%, 30% or 50% RNA. Based on a CD8+CD4-CCR7+CD45RA+ profile, naive CD8 T cells were sorted. Previously published methods and listed TCR primers were used for the bulk TCR libraries. TCRdb processed the PCR reads anew with MiXCR; each CDR3 protein has one entry. The sample contains about 640,000 distinct CDR3 sequences, about 20% of which appear only once. The clonotype originates from a human donor in good health. Some libraries in this study had Jurkat cell RNA spiked in. The sequenced sample consisted of naive CD8+ T cells from blood, with Jurkat cell RNA spiked in. Subset specified: FACS-sorted CD8+CD4-CCR7+CD45RA+ naive T cells.

CDR3: CATHRPGTGRLEQYF. DNA of the CDR3: TGTGCCACCCACCGGCCCGGGACAGGTCGTCTCGAGCAGTACTTC. The V and J genes are TRBV5-4 and TRBJ2-7; the match to TRBD1 covers 8 bases. The CDR3 contains 15 residues. The junction had 17 bases not matched to a gene; V was cut back by 9 bases and J by 6 bases. Germline loops: CDR1 SGHNT, CDR2 YYREEE (reference sequence). The full variable domain, with the rest looked up from reference TRBV5-4 and TRBJ2-7, is ETGVTQSPTHLIKTRGQQVTLRCSSQSGHNTVSWYQQALGQGPQFIFQYYREEENGRGNFPPRFSGLQFPNYSSELNVNALELDDSALYLCATHRPGTGRLEQYFGPGTRLTVT.